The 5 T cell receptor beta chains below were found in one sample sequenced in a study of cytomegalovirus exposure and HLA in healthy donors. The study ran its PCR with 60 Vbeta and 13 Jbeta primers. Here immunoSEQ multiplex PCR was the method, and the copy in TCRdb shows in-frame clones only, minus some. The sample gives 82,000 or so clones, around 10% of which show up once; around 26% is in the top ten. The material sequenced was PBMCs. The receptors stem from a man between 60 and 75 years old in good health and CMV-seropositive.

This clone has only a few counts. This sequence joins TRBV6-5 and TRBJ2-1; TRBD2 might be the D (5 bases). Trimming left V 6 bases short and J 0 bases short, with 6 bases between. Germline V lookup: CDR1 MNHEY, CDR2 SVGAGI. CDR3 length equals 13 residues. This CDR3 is CASRGSSYNEQFF. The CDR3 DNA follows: TGTGCCAGCAGGGGGAGCTCCTACAATGAGCAGTTCTTC.

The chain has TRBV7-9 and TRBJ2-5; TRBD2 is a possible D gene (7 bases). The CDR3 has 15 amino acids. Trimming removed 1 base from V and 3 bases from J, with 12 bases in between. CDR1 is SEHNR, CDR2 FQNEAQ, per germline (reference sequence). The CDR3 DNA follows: TGTGCCAGCAGCTTAGAAGGGGGGGCCAAAGAGACCCAGTACTTC. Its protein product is CASSLEGGAKETQYF.

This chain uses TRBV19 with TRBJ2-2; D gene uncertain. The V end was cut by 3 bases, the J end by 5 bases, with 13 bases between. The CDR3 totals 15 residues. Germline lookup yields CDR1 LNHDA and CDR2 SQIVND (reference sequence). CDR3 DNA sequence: TGTGCCAGTAGTATCCTTGAGTCTCCGACCGGGGAGCTGTTTTTT. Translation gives CASSILESPTGELFF.

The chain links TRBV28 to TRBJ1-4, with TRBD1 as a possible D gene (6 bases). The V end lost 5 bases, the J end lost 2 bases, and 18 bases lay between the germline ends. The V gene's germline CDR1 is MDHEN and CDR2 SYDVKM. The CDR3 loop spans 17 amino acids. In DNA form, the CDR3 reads TGTGCCAGCAGTCAACAGGGATACGTGCAGACTAATGAAAAACTGTTTTTT. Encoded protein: CASSQQGYVQTNEKLFF. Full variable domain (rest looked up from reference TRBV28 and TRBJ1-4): DVKVTQSSRYLVKRTGEKVFLECVQDMDHENMFWYRQDPGLGLRLIYFSYDVKMKEKGDIPEGYSVSREKKERFSLILESASTNQTSMYLCASSQQGYVQTNEKLFFGSGTQLSVL.

CDR3 bases: TGTGCCAGCAGTGAAGAGGAAGGGGGCTATGGCTACACCTTC. Encoded protein: CASSEEEGGYGYTF. The rearrangement joins TRBV6-1 to TRBJ1-2; TRBD1 might be the D (6 bases). V was clipped by 1 base and J by 4 bases, with 10 bases between them. Germline CDR1 and CDR2: MNHNS and SASEGT. The CDR3 totals 14 residues.